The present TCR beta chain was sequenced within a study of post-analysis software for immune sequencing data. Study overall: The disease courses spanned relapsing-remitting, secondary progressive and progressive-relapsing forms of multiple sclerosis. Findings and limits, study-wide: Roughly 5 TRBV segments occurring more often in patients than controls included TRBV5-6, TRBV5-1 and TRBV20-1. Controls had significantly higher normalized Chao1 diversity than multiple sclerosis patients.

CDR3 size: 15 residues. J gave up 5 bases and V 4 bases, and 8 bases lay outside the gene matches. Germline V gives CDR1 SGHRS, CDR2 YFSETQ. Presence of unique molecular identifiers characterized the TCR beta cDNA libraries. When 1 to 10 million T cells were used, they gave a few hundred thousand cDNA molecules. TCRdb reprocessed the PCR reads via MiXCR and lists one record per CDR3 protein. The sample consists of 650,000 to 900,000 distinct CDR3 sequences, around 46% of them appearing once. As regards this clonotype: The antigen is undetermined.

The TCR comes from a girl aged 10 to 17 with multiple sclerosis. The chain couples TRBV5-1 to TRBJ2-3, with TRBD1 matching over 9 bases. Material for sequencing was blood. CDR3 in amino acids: CASSPRDRDRDTQYF. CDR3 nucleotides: TGCGCCAGCAGCCCGAGGGACAGGGATCGAGATACGCAGTATTTT.